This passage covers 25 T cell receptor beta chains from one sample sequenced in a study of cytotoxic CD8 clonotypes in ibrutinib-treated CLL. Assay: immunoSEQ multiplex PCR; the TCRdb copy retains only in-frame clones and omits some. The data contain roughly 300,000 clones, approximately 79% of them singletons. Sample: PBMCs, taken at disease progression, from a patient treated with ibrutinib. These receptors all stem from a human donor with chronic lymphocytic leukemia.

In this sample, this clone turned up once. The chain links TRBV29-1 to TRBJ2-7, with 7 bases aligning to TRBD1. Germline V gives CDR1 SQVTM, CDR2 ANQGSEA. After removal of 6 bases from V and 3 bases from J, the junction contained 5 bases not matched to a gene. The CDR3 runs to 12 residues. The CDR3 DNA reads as TGCAGCGTGTTCCGGGACAGCTACGAGCAGTACTTC. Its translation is CSVFRDSYEQYF.

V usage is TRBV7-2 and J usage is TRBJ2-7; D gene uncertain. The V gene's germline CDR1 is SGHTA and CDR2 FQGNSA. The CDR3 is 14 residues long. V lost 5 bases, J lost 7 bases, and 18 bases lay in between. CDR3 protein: CASSPTWSTGEQYF. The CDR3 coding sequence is TGTGCCAGCAGCCCCACCTGGTCCACCGGGGAGCAGTACTTC. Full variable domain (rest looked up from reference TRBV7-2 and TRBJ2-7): GAGVSQSPSNKVTEKGKDVELRCDPISGHTALYWYRQSLGQGLEFLIYFQGNSAPDKSGLPSDRFSAERTGGSVSTLTIQRTQQEDSAVYLCASSPTWSTGEQYFGPGTRLTVT.

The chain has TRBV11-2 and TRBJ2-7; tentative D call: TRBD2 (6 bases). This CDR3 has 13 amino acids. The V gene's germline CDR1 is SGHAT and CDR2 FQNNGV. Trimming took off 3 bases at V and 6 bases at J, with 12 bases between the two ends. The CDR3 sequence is CASSLRLGGEQYF. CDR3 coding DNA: TGTGCCAGCAGCTTGAGACTAGGCGGCGAGCAGTACTTC. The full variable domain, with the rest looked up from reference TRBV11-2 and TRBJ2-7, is EAGVAQSPRYKIIEKRQSVAFWCNPISGHATLYWYQQILGQGPKLLIQFQNNGVVDDSQLPKDRFSAERLKGVDSTLKIQPAKLEDSAVYLCASSLRLGGEQYFGPGTRLTVT.

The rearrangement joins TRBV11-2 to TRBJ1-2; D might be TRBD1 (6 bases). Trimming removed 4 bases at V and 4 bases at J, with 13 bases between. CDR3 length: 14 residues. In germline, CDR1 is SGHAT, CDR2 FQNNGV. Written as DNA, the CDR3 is TGTGCCAGCAGCTCCATTTCAGGGGCCTATGGCTACACCTTC. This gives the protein CASSSISGAYGYTF.

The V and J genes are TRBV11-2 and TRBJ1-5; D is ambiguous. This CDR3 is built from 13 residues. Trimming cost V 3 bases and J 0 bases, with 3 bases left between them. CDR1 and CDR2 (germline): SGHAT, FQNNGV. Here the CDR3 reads CASSFHSNQPQHF. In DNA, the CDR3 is TGTGCCAGCAGCTTTCATAGCAATCAGCCCCAGCATTTT.

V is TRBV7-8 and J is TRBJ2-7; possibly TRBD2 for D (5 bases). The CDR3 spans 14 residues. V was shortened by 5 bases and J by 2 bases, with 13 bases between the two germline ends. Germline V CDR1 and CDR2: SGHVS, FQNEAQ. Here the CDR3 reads CASSEDLGTYEQYF. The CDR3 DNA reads TGTGCCAGCAGCGAAGATCTCGGGACCTACGAGCAGTACTTC.

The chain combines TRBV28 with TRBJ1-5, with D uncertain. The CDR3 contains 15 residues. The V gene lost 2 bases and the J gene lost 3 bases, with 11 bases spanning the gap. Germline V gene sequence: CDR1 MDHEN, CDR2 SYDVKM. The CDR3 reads CASSLPGINNQPQHF. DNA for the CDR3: TGTGCCAGCAGTTTACCCGGGATAAACAATCAGCCCCAGCATTTT.

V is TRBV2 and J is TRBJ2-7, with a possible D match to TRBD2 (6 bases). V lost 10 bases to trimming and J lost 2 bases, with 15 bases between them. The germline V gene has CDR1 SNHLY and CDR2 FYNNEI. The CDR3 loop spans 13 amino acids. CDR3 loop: CATDGGLAYEQYF. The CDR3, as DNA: TGTGCCACCGATGGAGGGTTGGCCTACGAGCAGTACTTC.

The CDR3 bases are TGTGCCAGCAGTTGGACACAGGGATACGAGCAGTACTTC. Residues: CASSWTQGYEQYF. The rearrangement uses TRBV28 and TRBJ2-7; possible D gene TRBD1, 6 bases. Germline CDR1 MDHEN, CDR2 SYDVKM. The CDR3 has 13 amino acids. The ends were cut back, 4 bases at V and 4 bases at J, with 11 bases in the middle.

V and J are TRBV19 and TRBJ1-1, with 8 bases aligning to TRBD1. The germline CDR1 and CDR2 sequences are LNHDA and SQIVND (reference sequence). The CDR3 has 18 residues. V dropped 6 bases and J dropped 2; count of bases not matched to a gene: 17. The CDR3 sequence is CASSRLIGQGGRNTEAFF. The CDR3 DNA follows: TGTGCCAGTAGCCGACTAATTGGACAGGGTGGTCGAAACACTGAAGCTTTCTTT.

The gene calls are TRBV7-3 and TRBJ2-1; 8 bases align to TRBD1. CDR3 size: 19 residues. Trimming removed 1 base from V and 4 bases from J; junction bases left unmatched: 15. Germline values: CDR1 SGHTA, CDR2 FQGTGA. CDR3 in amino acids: CASSLNFGTGTGGYNEQFF. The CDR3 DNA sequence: TGTGCCAGCAGCTTAAATTTCGGTACCGGGACAGGTGGTTACAATGAGCAGTTCTTC.

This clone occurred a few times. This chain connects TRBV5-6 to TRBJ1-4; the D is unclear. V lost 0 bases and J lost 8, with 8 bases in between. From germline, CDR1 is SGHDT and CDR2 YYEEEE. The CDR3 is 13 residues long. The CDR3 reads CASSLAGVEKLFF. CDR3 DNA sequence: TGTGCCAGCAGCTTGGCTGGGGTGGAAAAACTGTTTTTT.

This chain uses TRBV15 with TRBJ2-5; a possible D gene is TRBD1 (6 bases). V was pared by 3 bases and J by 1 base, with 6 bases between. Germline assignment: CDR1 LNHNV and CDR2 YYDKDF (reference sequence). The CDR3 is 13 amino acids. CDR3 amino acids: CATSRGAQETQYF. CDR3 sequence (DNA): TGTGCCACCAGCAGGGGGGCCCAAGAGACCCAGTACTTC.

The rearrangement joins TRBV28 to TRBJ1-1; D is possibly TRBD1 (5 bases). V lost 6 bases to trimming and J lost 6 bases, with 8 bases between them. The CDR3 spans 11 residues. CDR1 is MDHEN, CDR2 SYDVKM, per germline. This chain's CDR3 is CASSQQAEAFF. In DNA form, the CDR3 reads TGTGCCAGCAGCCAACAGGCTGAAGCTTTCTTT.

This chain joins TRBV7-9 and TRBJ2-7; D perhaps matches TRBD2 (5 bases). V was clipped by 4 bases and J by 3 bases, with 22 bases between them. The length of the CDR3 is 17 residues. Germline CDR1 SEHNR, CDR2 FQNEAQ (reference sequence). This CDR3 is CASSSKEDFGGLYEQYF. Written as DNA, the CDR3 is TGTGCCAGCAGCTCAAAAGAGGACTTTGGCGGCCTCTACGAGCAGTACTTC.

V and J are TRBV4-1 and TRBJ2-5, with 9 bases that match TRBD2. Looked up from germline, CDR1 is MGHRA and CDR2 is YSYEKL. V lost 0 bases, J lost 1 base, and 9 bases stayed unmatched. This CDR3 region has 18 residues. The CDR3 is CASSQDYLIAGVQETQYF. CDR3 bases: TGCGCCAGCAGCCAAGATTATCTTATAGCGGGGGTCCAAGAGACCCAGTACTTC.

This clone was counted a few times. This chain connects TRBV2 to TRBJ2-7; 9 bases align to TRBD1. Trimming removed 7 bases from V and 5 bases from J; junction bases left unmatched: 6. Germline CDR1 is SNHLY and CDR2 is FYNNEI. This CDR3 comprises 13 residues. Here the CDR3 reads CASTRDRDDEQYF. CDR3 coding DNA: TGTGCCAGCACTCGGGACAGGGACGACGAGCAGTACTTC.

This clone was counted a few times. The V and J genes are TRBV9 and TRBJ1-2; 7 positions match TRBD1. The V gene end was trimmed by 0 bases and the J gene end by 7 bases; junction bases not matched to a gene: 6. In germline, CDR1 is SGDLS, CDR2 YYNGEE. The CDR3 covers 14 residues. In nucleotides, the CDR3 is TGTGCCAGCAGCGTAGTACAGGGGCAGGGTGGCTACACCTTC. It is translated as CASSVVQGQGGYTF.

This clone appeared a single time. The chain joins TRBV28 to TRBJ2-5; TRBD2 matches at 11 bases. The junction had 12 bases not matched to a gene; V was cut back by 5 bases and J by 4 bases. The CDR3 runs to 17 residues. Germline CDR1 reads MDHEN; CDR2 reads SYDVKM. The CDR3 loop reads CASSVREPGLAAETQYF. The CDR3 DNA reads TGTGCCAGCAGTGTACGCGAACCGGGACTAGCGGCAGAGACCCAGTACTTC. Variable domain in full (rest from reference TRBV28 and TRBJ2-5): DVKVTQSSRYLVKRTGEKVFLECVQDMDHENMFWYRQDPGLGLRLIYFSYDVKMKEKGDIPEGYSVSREKKERFSLILESASTNQTSMYLCASSVREPGLAAETQYFGPGTRLLVL.

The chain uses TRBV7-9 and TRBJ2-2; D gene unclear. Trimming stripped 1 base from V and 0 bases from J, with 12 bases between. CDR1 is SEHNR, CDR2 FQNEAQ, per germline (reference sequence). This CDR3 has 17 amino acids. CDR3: CASSLGRAATNTGELFF. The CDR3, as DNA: TGTGCCAGCAGCTTAGGTCGGGCAGCCACGAACACCGGGGAGCTGTTTTTT. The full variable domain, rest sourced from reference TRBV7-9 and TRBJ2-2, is DTGVSQNPRHKITKRGQNVTFRCDPISEHNRLYWYRQTLGQGPEFLTYFQNEAQLEKSRLLSDRFSAERPKGSFSTLEIQRTEQGDSAMYLCASSLGRAATNTGELFFGEGSRLTVL.

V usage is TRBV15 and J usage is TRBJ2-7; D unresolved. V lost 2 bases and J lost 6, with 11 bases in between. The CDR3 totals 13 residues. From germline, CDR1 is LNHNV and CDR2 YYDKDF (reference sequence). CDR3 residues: CATSRFTTGEQYF. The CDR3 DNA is TGTGCCACCAGCAGATTCACGACTGGCGAGCAGTACTTC.

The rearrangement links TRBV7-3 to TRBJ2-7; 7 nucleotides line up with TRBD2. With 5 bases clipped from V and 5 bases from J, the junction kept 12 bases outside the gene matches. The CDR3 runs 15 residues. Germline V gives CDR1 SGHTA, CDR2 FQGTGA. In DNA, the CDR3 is TGTGCCAGCAGCCGGGGGGTCTCGCCTTTGAACGAGCAGTACTTC. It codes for CASSRGVSPLNEQYF.

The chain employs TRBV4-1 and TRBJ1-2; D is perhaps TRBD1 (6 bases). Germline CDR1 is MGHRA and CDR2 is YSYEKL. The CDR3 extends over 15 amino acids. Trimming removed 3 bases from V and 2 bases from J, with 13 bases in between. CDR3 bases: TGCGCCAGCAGCCATACAGGGAGAAAAAACTATGGCTACACCTTC. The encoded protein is CASSHTGRKNYGYTF.

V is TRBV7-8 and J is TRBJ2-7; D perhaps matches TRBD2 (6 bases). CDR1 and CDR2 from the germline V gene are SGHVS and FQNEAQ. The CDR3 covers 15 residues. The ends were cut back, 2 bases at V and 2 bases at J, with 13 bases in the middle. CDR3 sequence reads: CASSLSGGATYEQYF. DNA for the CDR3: TGTGCCAGCAGCTTATCCGGGGGTGCGACCTACGAGCAGTACTTC.

The CDR3 DNA reads TGTGCCAGCAGCGCGAGGAGAGGACAGGGGGGCTATGGCTACACCTTC. Translating it yields CASSARRGQGGYGYTF. This chain joins TRBV9 and TRBJ1-2, with 10 bases matching TRBD1. With 3 bases clipped from V and 4 bases from J, the junction kept 9 bases outside the gene matches. The CDR3 runs 16 residues. Germline CDR1 SGDLS, CDR2 YYNGEE. Variable domain in full (rest from reference TRBV9 and TRBJ1-2): DSGVTQTPKHLITATGQRVTLRCSPRSGDLSVYWYQQSLDQGLQFLIQYYNGEERAKGNILERFSAQQFPDLHSELNLSSLELGDSALYFCASSARRGQGGYGYTFGSGTRLTVV.